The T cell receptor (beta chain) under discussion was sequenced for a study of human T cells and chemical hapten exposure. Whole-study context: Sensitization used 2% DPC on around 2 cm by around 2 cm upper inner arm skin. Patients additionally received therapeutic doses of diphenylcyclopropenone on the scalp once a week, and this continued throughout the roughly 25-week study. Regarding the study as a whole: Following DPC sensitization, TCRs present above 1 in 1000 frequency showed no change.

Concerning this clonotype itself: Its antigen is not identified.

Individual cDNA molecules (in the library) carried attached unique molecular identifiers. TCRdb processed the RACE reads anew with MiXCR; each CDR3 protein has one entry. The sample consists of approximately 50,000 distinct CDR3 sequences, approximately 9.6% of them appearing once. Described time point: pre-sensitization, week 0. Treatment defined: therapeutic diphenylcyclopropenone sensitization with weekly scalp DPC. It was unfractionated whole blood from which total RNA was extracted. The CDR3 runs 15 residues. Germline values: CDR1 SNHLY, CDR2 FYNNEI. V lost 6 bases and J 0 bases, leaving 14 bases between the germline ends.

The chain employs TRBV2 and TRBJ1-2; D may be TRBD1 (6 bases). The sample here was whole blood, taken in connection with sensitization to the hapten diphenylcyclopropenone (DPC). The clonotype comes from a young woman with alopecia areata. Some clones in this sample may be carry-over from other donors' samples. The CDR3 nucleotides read TGTGCCAGCAGGGTTGGACAGAACTCTAACTATGGCTACACCTTC. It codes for CASRVGQNSNYGYTF. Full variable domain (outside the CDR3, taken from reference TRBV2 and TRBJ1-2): EPEVTQTPSHQVTQMGQEVILRCVPISNHLYFYWYRQILGQKVEFLVSFYNNEISEKSEIFDDQFSVERPDGSNFTLKIRSTKLEDSAMYFCASRVGQNSNYGYTFGSGTRLTVV.